This TCR beta chain stems from a study of identical twins. Template switching introduced a universal primer site, and the cDNA bore unique molecular identifiers. TCRdb recomputed calls from the 5' RACE reads with MiXCR, one row per CDR3 protein. This table holds 250,000 to 300,000 distinct CDR3 sequences, around 8.8% found once. Only healthy Caucasians were enrolled as donors. This CDR3 comprises 14 residues. The trim removed 1 base at V and 5 bases at J, leaving 4 bases unmatched. Germline V gene lookup returns CDR1 SQVTM and CDR2 ANQGSEA. The data were also submitted as part of a second study, on yellow fever vaccine responses in identical twins.

This TCR derives from a woman aged 18-29 years in good health. The chain couples TRBV29-1 to TRBJ2-7; 11 bases map to TRBD2. Sequencing was done on a sample of CD8+ T cells sorted from blood. The chain's CDR3 is CSVEGGTSGDEQYF. The CDR3 DNA reads TGCAGCGTTGAAGGAGGGACTAGCGGCGACGAGCAGTACTTC.